The TCR beta chain under discussion was sequenced for a study of beta chain features in type 1 diabetes. The sequenced template was cDNA made from the entire isolated RNA. TCRdb's copy holds only in-frame clones and misses some; the assay was immunoSEQ multiplex PCR. The data hold about 360,000 clones, with over 10% observed a single time. V lost 0 bases and J 3 bases, leaving 12 bases between the germline ends. The CDR3 consists of 15 residues. Germline CDR1 is MGHRA and CDR2 is YSYEKL. The rearrangement joins TRBV4-1 to TRBJ2-7, with TRBD2 as a possible D gene (6 bases). This clonotype was obtained from a man aged 18 to 35 in good health. Specimen: naive CD4+ T cells from blood. In DNA form, the CDR3 reads TGCGCCAGCAGCCAAGATGGGGGACTTGACTACGAGCAGTACTTC. Translated, it gives CASSQDGGLDYEQYF.